This T cell receptor (beta chain) emerged from a study of T cell responses to AZD1222 COVID-19 vaccine. In the study overall: The study pooled second doses at about 4 or about 12 weeks.

Findings and limits, study-wide: Spike as a whole was targeted by vaccine-associated CD4 TCRs, dominant at 160-218 and 743-854. Repertoires were sampled only after the peak T cell response. Reports say nearly half of spike-specific TCRs go after unmutated variant regions.

Germline CDR1 LNHDA, CDR2 SQIVND (reference sequence). Trimming left V 3 bases short and J 1 base short, with 9 bases between. The CDR3 extends over 14 amino acids. Notes on this clone: The antigen remains undetermined.

The repertoire was sequenced with immunoSEQ multiplex PCR; TCRdb's copy has only in-frame clones and lacks some. The sample contains about 150,000 clones, 93% of which appear only once. This sample comprised peripheral blood, obtained on day 0 of AZD1222 vaccination. V and J are TRBV19 and TRBJ1-1; D might be TRBD1 (5 bases). This TCR came from an adult in good health. DNA for the CDR3: TGTGCCAGTAGTATGGGGACGGGGAACACTGAAGCTTTCTTT. Its protein product is CASSMGTGNTEAFF.